This T cell receptor beta chain is drawn from a study of radiation and T cells in renal cell carcinoma. General study findings and limits: In blood, top tumor clones expanded by 2 weeks, shrinking by 4.

Only in-frame clones appear in the TCRdb table, and some are missing; sequencing was by immunoSEQ multiplex PCR. This sample has some 120,000 clones, with around 80% found just once. Time point here: baseline pretreatment blood. The treatment denotes: 15 Gy SBRT to primary tumor, nephrectomy 4 weeks later. Regarding this clone: Its antigen is undetermined.

The CDR3 consists of 13 residues. J gave up 4 bases and V 6 bases, and 5 bases lay outside the gene matches. CDR1 is MNHNS and CDR2 is SASEGT in the germline V gene. The chain is built from TRBV6-1 and TRBJ1-2; 7 bases line up with TRBD1. The specimen was blood, collected from a patient whose treatment included radiotherapy and nephrectomy. This receptor was obtained from a woman aged 55-70 years with renal cell carcinoma. The CDR3 DNA sequence: TGTGCCAGCAGGGGGACAGAGGCCTATGGCTACACCTTC. This translates into CASRGTEAYGYTF.